The 19 T cell receptor beta chains given below trace back to one sample, sequenced in a study of T cells in localized non-small cell lung cancer (dated by TCRdb to the early 2020s). Libraries came from the immunoSEQ multiplex PCR assay. Imported from immuneACCESS, the table was reduced by TCRdb to in-frame sequences with V and J called. These copies leave out some clones; in studies compared against another copy, an unresolved V gene accounts for under half, and the cause of the remainder is not known. The sample records more than 20,000 clones, around 88% of which are singletons. The ten biggest clones cover 13% to 15% of the sample. This sample comprised peripheral blood, obtained before any cancer treatment. Receptors originate from a female donor over 55 with stage I lung adenocarcinoma.

The chain carries TRBV15 and TRBJ2-1, with D perhaps matching TRBD1 or TRBD2 (6 bases each). Germline loops: CDR1 LNHNV, CDR2 YYDKDF (reference sequence). Deletions cut 0 bases from V and 5 bases from J, with 14 bases between. The CDR3 has 16 residues. DNA for the CDR3: TGTGCCACCAGCAGAGATGGAGGGGGAGCACACAATGAGCAGTTCTTC. Translating gives CATSRDGGGAHNEQFF.

The chain is built from TRBV10-1 and TRBJ2-7; 7 nucleotides align to TRBD1. The CDR3 has 14 amino acids. J lost 4 bases, V lost 2 bases, and 5 bases had no gene match. CDR1 and CDR2 (germline): WNHNN, SYGVQD (reference sequence). The CDR3 sequence: CASSETGAKYEQYF. In nucleotides, the CDR3 is TGCGCCAGCAGTGAGACAGGGGCTAAATACGAGCAGTACTTC.

V is TRBV10-2 and J is TRBJ1-1, with a weak D call TRBD1 (5 bases). In germline, CDR1 is WSHSY, CDR2 SAAADI. The CDR3 loop spans 14 amino acids. Trimming cost V 6 bases and J 3 bases, with 14 bases left between them. The CDR3: CASSPGRVDTEAFF. The DNA for the CDR3 is TGCGCCAGCAGCCCGGGACGGGTCGACACTGAAGCTTTCTTT.

The chain couples TRBV7-9 to TRBJ2-7, with 7 bases that match TRBD1. Germline V gene sequence: CDR1 SEHNR, CDR2 FQNEAQ (reference sequence). With V trimmed by 6 bases and J by 1 base, 6 bases remained unmatched. There are 14 residues in the CDR3. The CDR3 spells CASRPPGQSYEQYF. CDR3 in DNA: TGTGCCAGCAGGCCACCGGGACAGTCCTACGAGCAGTACTTC.

The genes are TRBV2 and TRBJ1-4; no clear D gene. The V and J ends lost 1 base and 8 bases respectively, with 14 bases between them. Germline V gene sequence: CDR1 SNHLY, CDR2 FYNNEI. The CDR3 length is 15 residues. CDR3 amino acids: CASSEGTAGREKLFF. The CDR3 region has the DNA TGTGCCAGCAGTGAAGGGACCGCCGGCCGGGAAAAACTGTTTTTT.

The chain couples TRBV19 to TRBJ1-5, with D hard to call. Deletions cut 5 bases from V and 1 base from J, with 12 bases between. The CDR3 loop spans 15 amino acids. Germline CDR1 LNHDA, CDR2 SQIVND (reference sequence). The CDR3, as DNA: TGTGCCAGTAGTTCGCGGTTACTCAGCAATCAGCCCCAGCATTTT. Protein product: CASSSRLLSNQPQHF.

The chain employs TRBV18 and TRBJ1-4, with 12 nucleotides matching TRBD1. Germline CDR1 is KGHSH and CDR2 is LQKENI. The CDR3 loop spans 14 amino acids. V trimming: 2 bases; J trimming: 8 bases; junction bases outside the gene matches: 0. CDR3 sequence (DNA): TGTGCCAGCTCACCAGGGACAGGGGGCGAAAAACTGTTTTTT. As protein: CASSPGTGGEKLFF.

The V and J genes are TRBV4-2 and TRBJ2-3, with 8 bases identical to TRBD1. CDR1 and CDR2 (germline): LGHNA, YNFKEQ. The CDR3 has 16 residues. V shed 4 bases and J 1 base; nucleotides not matched to a gene: 7. In DNA, the CDR3 is TGTGCCAGCAGCCCCGACAGGGGAGAAGGCACAGATACGCAGTATTTT. It codes for CASSPDRGEGTDTQYF.

The gene calls are TRBV7-3 and TRBJ2-1, with TRBD1 matching over 9 bases. Germline V gene data show CDR1 as SGHTA and CDR2 as FQGTGA. This CDR3 spans 15 amino acids. V was clipped by 4 bases and J by 4 bases; unmatched bases: 5. The DNA of the CDR3 is TGTGCCAGCAGCTCAACAGGGGGCAAGTACAATGAGCAGTTCTTC. It specifies CASSSTGGKYNEQFF.

The chain couples TRBV15 to TRBJ1-1, with D possibly matching TRBD1 (5 bases). This CDR3 comprises 16 residues. V was clipped by 0 bases and J by 7 bases, with 18 bases between them. Germline V gives CDR1 LNHNV, CDR2 YYDKDF (reference sequence). As DNA, the CDR3 is TGTGCCACCAGCAGAGATTACGACAGAAAAATGTTTGAAGCTTTCTTT. Its translation: CATSRDYDRKMFEAFF.

The CDR3 spells CASSPGLYNQPQHF. The CDR3, as DNA: TGCGCCAGCAGCCCGGGACTTTACAATCAGCCCCAGCATTTT. The chain uses TRBV4-1 and TRBJ1-5, with D perhaps matching TRBD1 (5 bases). Germline lookup yields CDR1 MGHRA and CDR2 YSYEKL. V lost 4 bases and J 3 bases, leaving 10 bases between the germline ends. The CDR3 has 14 amino acids.

V is TRBV7-9 and J is TRBJ1-2; 7 positions match TRBD1. The V gene end was trimmed by 1 base and the J gene end by 8 bases; junction bases not matched to a gene: 4. This CDR3 contains 13 residues. From germline, CDR1 is SEHNR and CDR2 FQNEAQ (reference sequence). This chain's CDR3 is CASSLGTRGGYTF. The CDR3 coding sequence is TGTGCCAGCAGCTTAGGGACCAGGGGGGGCTACACCTTC.

V and J are TRBV5-1 and TRBJ1-2; no definite D call. CDR1 SGHRS and CDR2 YFSETQ come from the germline V gene. The CDR3 has 15 amino acids. V was pared by 0 bases and J by 3 bases, with 12 bases between. CDR3 protein: CASSLAGEGYYGYTF. In DNA form, the CDR3 reads TGCGCCAGCAGCTTGGCCGGGGAGGGTTACTATGGCTACACCTTC.

The chain joins TRBV10-2 to TRBJ1-5; maybe TRBD1 (5 bases). CDR3 length: 14 amino acids. Germline loops: CDR1 WSHSY, CDR2 SAAADI. The germline V and J ends were trimmed by 3 bases and 2 bases, with 8 bases remaining between them. This CDR3 reads CASSDGTGNQPQHF. CDR3 nucleotide sequence: TGCGCCAGCAGTGACGGGACGGGCAATCAGCCCCAGCATTTT.

The gene calls are TRBV10-3 and TRBJ1-3; D is undetermined. The CDR3 consists of 16 residues. Germline values: CDR1 ENHRY, CDR2 SYGVKD. With 5 bases removed from V and 0 bases from J, the gap between germline ends came to 14 bases. CDR3 nucleotides: TGTGCCATCAGTTCGAACCGGGCCAACTCTGGAAACACCATATATTTT. Protein sequence: CAISSNRANSGNTIYF.

Notes on this clone: One end of the junction fails to match germline, which may point to a read error. DNA for the CDR3: TGTGCCAGCAGCTTAGGAGGGTTCCGCGAAGTTTATTTC. It translates to CASSLGGFREVYF. The V and J genes are TRBV7-8 and TRBJ2-7; TRBD2 is a possible D gene (5 bases). There are 13 residues in the CDR3. Germline V gene sequence: CDR1 SGHVS, CDR2 FQNEAQ. Supplemented by reference TRBV7-8 and TRBJ2-7, the full variable domain reads GAGVSQSPRYKVAKRGQDVALRCDPISGHVSLFWYQQALGQGPEFLTYFQNEAQLDKSGLPSDRFFAERPEGSVSTLKIQRTQQEDSAVYLCASSLGGFREVYFGPGTRLTVT.

The rearrangement joins TRBV30 to TRBJ1-1; D remains unclear. CDR1 and CDR2 from the germline V gene are GTSNPN and SVGIG (reference sequence). This CDR3 comprises 13 residues. Trimming left V 0 bases short and J 7 bases short, with 12 bases between. The CDR3 DNA sequence: TGTGCCTGGAGTGTAAGTGGGGTTCTTGAAGCTTTCTTT. Its translation: CAWSVSGVLEAFF.

This clone is a singleton in its sample. Here the CDR3 DNA reads TGTGCCTGGGCTAGCGGGGTAGGGACAGATACGCAGTATTTT. This sequence encodes CAWASGVGTDTQYF. V and J are TRBV30 and TRBJ2-3; 9 bases are a match to TRBD2. The V gene's germline CDR1 is GTSNPN and CDR2 SVGIG (reference sequence). Trimming took 5 bases from V and 3 from J; bases not matched to a gene: 6. This CDR3 spans 14 amino acids.

This clone was observed a few times. The gene calls are TRBV30 and TRBJ1-1; TRBD1 matches at 8 bases. CDR1 GTSNPN and CDR2 SVGIG come from the germline V gene (reference sequence). V was clipped by 5 bases and J by 1 base; unmatched bases: 3. CDR3 length equals 13 residues. CDR3: CAWGTGRNTEAFF. DNA for the CDR3: TGTGCCTGGGGGACAGGTAGGAACACTGAAGCTTTCTTT. Looking up the rest from reference TRBV30 and TRBJ1-1 gives the full variable domain: SQTIHQWPATLVQPVGSPLSLECTVEGTSNPNLYWYRQAAGRGLQLLFYSVGIGQISSEVPQNLSASRPQDRQFILSSKKLLLSDSGFYLCAWGTGRNTEAFFGQGTRLTVV.